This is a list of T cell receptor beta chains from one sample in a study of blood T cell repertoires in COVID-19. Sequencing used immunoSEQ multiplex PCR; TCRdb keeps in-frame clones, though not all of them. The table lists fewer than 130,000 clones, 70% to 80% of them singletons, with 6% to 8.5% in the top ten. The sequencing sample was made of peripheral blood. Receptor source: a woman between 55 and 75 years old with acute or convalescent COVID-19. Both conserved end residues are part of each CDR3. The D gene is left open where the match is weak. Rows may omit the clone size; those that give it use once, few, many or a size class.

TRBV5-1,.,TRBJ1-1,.,TGCGCCAGCAGCTTCAGTCAGAACACTGAAGCTTTCTTT,CASSFSQNTEAFF
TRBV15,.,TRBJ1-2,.,TGTGCCACCAGCAGCGACAGATATGGCTACACCTTC,CATSSDRYGYTF
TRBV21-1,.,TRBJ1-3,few,TGTGCCAGCAGCTTTTGTCGAGGGCTAACAAGTGGAAACACCATATATTTT,CASSFCRGLTSGNTIYF
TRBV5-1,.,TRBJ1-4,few,TGCGCCAGCAGCTTGGCCCTAGAAGGCGAAAAACTGTTTTTT,CASSLALEGEKLFF
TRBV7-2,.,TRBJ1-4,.,TGTGCCAGCAGCTTTTGGTCGAGAAGCCGGGATTACAATGAAAAACTGTTTTTT,CASSFWSRSRDYNEKLFF
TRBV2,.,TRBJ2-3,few,TGTGCCAACAGCAGGTACGGGGGCACAGATACGCAGTATTTT,CANSRYGGTDTQYF
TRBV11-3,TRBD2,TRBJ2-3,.,TGTGCCAGCAGCTCACTAGCGGGGGGGCCTACAGATACGCAGTATTTT,CASSSLAGGPTDTQYF
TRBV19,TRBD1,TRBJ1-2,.,TGTGCCAGTAGTATTCAGGACAGGGGGCAGTATGGCTACACCTTC,CASSIQDRGQYGYTF
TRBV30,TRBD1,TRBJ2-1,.,TGTGCCTGGGCTACGACAGGGGATAATGAGCAGTTCTTC,CAWATTGDNEQFF
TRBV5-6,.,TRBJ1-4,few,TGTGCCAGCACCCTCTCCGGCAGGGGTGAAAAACTGTTTTTT,CASTLSGRGEKLFF
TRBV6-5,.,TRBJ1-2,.,TGTGCCAGCATAATAGCGTGGGACAACGGCTATGGCTACACCTTC,CASIIAWDNGYGYTF